This T cell receptor beta chain was captured in a study of cytomegalovirus exposure and HLA in healthy donors. Whole-study context: A later analysis reported the same platform for the 100 to 150 validation repertoires and the 500 to 700 first-cohort repertoires.

The data were produced by immunoSEQ multiplex PCR, yet TCRdb's version contains in-frame clones alone and is incomplete. In the table there are about 140,000 clones, roughly four fifths of which are singletons. Findings and caveats of the study: TCR clusters originating in the first cohort tended to co-occur in the roughly 120 validation repertoires, according to a later analysis. The listing of 150 or so TCR beta chains classed them as cytomegalovirus-associated. According to reports, the classifier identified cytomegalovirus status with high specificity and sensitivity.

The CDR3 totals 14 residues. Looked up from germline, CDR1 is MNHEY and CDR2 is SVGAGI. The junction had 11 bases not matched to a gene; V was cut back by 7 bases and J by 7 bases. On this clone itself: The target antigen is unknown.

Sequencing was done on a sample of PBMCs. The TCR originated in a woman aged 25 to 45 in good health and CMV-seronegative. The chain recombines TRBV6-5 with TRBJ1-1, with TRBD1 identical over 8 bases. The CDR3 DNA reads as TGTGCCAGCACCAGACAGGGGATTAATGGTGAAGCTTTCTTT. This translates into CASTRQGINGEAFF.